Sequencing of this T cell receptor (beta chain) was carried out in a study of OX40 agonist ivuxolimab in advanced cancers. TCRdb's table, derived via immunoSEQ multiplex PCR, lists solely in-frame clones and lacks some. Of more than 50,000 clones in the sample, 75% to 90% were seen once. The sequencing here drew on CD4+ or CD8+ T cells sorted from blood, taken in a trial of the OX40 agonist ivuxolimab. This clonotype was sampled from an adult with an advanced solid tumor such as melanoma, head and neck, liver or kidney cancer.

The CDR3 sequence is CASSIGRTESYRNIQYF. The CDR3 DNA sequence: TGTGCCAGTAGTATAGGTAGGACGGAAAGTTATAGGAACATTCAGTACTTC. The chain combines TRBV19 with TRBJ2-4; D unclear. The V and J ends lost 1 base and 7 bases respectively, with 20 bases between them. Germline V gene data show CDR1 as LNHDA and CDR2 as SQIVND (reference sequence). The CDR3 length is 17 residues.